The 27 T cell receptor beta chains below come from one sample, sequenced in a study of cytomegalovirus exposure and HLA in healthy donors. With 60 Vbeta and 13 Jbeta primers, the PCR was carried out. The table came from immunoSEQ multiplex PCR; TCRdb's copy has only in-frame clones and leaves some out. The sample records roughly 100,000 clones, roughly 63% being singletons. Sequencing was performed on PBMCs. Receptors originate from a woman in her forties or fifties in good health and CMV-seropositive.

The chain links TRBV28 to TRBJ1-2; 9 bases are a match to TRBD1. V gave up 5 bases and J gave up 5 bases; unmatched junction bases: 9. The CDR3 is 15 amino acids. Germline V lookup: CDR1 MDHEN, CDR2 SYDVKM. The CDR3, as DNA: TGTGCCAGCAGTCCACGACAGGGGGTTGGGTATGGCTACACCTTC. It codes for CASSPRQGVGYGYTF.

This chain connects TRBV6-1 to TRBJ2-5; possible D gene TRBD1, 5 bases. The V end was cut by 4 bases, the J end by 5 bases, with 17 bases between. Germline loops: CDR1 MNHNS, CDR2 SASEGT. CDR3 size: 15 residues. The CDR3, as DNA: TGTGCCAGCAGTGTTCAGGGCCTATCCCCCGAGACCCAGTACTTC. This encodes CASSVQGLSPETQYF.

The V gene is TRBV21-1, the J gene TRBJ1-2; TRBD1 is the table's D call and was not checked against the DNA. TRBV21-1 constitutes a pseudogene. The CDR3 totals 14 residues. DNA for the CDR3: TGTGCCAGCACCCCGGGACAGGGAGCTTCTGGCTACACCTTC. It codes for CASTPGQGASGYTF.

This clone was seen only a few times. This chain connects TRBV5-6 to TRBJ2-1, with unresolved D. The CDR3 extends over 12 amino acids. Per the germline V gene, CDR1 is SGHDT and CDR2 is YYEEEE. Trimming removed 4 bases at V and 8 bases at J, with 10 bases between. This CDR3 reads CASSPRSDEQFF. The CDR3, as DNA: TGTGCCAGCAGCCCCCGGAGTGATGAGCAGTTCTTC.

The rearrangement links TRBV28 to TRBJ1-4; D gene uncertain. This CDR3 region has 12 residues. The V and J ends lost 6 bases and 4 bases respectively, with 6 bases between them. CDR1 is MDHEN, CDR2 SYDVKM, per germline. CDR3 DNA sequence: TGTGCCAGCAGCCCATTTAATGAAAAACTGTTTTTT. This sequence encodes CASSPFNEKLFF. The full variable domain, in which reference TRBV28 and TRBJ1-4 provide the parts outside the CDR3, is DVKVTQSSRYLVKRTGEKVFLECVQDMDHENMFWYRQDPGLGLRLIYFSYDVKMKEKGDIPEGYSVSREKKERFSLILESASTNQTSMYLCASSPFNEKLFFGSGTQLSVL.

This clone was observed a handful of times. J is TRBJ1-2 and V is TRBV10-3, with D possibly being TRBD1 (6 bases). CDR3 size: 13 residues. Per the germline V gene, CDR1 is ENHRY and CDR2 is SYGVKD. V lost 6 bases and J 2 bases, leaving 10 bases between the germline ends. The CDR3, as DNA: TGTGCCATCAGGATGGACAGAAACTATGGCTACACCTTC. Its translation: CAIRMDRNYGYTF.

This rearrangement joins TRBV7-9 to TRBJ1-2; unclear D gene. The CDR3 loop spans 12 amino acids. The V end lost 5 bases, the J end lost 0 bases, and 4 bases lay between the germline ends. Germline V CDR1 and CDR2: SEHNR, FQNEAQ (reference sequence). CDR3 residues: CASSRANYGYTF. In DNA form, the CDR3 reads TGTGCCAGCAGCCGAGCTAACTATGGCTACACCTTC.

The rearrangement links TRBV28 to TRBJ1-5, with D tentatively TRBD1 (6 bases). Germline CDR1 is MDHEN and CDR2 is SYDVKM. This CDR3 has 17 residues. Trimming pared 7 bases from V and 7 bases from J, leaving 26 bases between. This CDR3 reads CASTPGPTGLYQQPQHF. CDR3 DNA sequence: TGTGCCAGCACCCCCGGCCCGACAGGACTCTATCAGCAGCCCCAGCATTTT.

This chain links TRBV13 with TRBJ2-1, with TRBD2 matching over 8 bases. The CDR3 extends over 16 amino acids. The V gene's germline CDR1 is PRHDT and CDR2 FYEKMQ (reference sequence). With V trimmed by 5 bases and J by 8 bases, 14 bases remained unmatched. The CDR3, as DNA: TGTGCCAGCAGCACGGGACTAGGTGGACTTTTGGATGAGCAGTTCTTC. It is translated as CASSTGLGGLLDEQFF. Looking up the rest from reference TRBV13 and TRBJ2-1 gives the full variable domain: AAGVIQSPRHLIKEKRETATLKCYPIPRHDTVYWYQQGPGQDPQFLISFYEKMQSDKGSIPDRFSAQQFSDYHSELNMSSLELGDSALYFCASSTGLGGLLDEQFFGPGTRLTVL.

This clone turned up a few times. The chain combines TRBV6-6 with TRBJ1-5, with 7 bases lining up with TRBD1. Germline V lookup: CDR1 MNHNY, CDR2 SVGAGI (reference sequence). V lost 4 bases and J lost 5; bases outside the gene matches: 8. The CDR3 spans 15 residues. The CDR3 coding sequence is TGTGCCAGCAGTTCCTCCTCGACAGGGCATCAGCCCCAGCATTTT. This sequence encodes CASSSSSTGHQPQHF.

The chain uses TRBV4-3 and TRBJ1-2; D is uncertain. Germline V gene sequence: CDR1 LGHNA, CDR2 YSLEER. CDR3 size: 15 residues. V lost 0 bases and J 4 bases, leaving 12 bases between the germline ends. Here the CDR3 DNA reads TGCGCCAGCAGCCAAGACCTTGAAGCTCCCTATGGCTACACCTTC. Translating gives CASSQDLEAPYGYTF.

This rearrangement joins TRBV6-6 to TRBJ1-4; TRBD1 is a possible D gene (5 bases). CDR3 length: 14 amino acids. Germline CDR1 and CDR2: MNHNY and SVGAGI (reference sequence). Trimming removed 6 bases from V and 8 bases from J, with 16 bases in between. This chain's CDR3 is CASRGGSLGEKLFF. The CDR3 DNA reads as TGTGCCAGCAGGGGGGGGAGCCTTGGGGAAAAACTGTTTTTT.

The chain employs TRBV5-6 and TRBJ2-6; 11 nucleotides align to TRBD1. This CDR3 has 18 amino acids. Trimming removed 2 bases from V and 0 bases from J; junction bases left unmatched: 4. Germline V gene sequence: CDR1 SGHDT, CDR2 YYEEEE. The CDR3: CASSFFGTGGSGANVLTF. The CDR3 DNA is TGTGCCAGCAGCTTCTTCGGGACAGGGGGCTCTGGGGCCAACGTCCTGACTTTC.

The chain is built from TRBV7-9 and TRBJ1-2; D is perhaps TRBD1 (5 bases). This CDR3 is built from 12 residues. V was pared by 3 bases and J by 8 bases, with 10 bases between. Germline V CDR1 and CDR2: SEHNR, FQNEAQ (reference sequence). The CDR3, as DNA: TGTGCCAGCAGCTTTGCAGGGAAAGGCTACACCTTC. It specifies CASSFAGKGYTF.

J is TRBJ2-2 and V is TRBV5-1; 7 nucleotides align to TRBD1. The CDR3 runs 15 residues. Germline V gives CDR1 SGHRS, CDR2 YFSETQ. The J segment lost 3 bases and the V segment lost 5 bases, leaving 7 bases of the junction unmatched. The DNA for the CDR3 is TGCGCCAGCAGGCCCGGGACAGCGTACACCGGGGAGCTGTTTTTT. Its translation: CASRPGTAYTGELFF.

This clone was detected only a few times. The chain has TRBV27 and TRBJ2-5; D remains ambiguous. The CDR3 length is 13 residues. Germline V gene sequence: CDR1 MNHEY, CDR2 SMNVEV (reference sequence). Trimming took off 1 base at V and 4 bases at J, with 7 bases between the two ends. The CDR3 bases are TGTGCCAGCAGTTTATACGGTGGAGAGACCCAGTACTTC. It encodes CASSLYGGETQYF.

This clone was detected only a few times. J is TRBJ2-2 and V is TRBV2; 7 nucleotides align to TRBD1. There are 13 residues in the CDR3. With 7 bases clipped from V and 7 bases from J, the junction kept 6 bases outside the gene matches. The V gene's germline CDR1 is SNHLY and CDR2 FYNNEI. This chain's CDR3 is CASITGEYGELFF. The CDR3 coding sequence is TGTGCCAGCATAACAGGGGAATACGGGGAGCTGTTTTTT.

The CDR3 sequence: CASSMIEGNGYTF. The CDR3 bases are TGTGCCAGTAGTATGATAGAGGGAAATGGCTACACCTTC. The chain is built from TRBV19 and TRBJ1-2; D gene unclear. With 3 bases removed from V and 6 bases from J, the gap between germline ends came to 11 bases. The CDR3 runs to 13 residues. Germline V gives CDR1 LNHDA, CDR2 SQIVND (reference sequence).

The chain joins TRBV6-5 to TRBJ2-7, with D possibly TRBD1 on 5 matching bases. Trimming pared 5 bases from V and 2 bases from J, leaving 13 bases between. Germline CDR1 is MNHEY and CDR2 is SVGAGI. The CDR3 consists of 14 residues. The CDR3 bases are TGTGCCAGCAGTAAATATGACAGAGCCTACGAGCAGTACTTC. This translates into CASSKYDRAYEQYF.

CDR3 nucleotides: TGTGCCAGCACCACAGGGGGGTACACTGAAGCTTTCTTT. It specifies CASTTGGYTEAFF. The V call is TRBV5-8, the J call TRBJ1-1; 8 nucleotides match TRBD1. The CDR3 extends over 13 amino acids. CDR1 and CDR2 (germline): SGHTS, YDEGEE. Trimming took 6 bases from V and 3 from J; bases not matched to a gene: 4.

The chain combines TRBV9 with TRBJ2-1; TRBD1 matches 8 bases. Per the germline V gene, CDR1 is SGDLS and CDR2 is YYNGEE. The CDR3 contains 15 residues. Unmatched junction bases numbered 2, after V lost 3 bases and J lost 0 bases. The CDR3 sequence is CASSGQGLSYNEQFF. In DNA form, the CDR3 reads TGTGCCAGCAGCGGACAGGGGCTCTCCTACAATGAGCAGTTCTTC.

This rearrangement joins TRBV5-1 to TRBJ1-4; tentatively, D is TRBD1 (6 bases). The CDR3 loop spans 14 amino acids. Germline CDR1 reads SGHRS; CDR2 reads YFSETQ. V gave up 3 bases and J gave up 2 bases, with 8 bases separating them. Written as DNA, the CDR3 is TGCGCCAGCAGCTCGGACAGTACTAATGAAAAACTGTTTTTT. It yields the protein CASSSDSTNEKLFF. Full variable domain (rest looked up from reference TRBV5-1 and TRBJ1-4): KAGVTQTPRYLIKTRGQQVTLSCSPISGHRSVSWYQQTPGQGLQFLFEYFSETQRNKGNFPGRFSGRQFSNSRSEMNVSTLELGDSALYLCASSSDSTNEKLFFGSGTQLSVL.

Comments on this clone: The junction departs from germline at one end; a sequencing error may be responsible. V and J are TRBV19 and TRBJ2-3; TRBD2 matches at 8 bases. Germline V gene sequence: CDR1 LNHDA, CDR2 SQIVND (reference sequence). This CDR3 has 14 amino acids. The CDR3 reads CASSDRTSRDTQYF. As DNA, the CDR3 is TGTGCCAGTAGTGACAGGACTAGCAGAGATACGCAGTATTTT.

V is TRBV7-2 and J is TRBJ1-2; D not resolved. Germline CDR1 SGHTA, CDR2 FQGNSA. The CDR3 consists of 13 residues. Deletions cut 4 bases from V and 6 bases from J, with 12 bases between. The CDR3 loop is CASSSSREDGYTF. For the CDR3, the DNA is TGTGCCAGCAGCTCATCTCGGGAGGATGGCTACACCTTC.

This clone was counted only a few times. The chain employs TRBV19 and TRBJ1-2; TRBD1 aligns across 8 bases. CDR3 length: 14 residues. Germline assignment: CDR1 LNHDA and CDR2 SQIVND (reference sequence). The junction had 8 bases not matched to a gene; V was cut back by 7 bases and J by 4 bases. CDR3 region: CASTRSGGVYGYTF. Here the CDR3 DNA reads TGTGCCAGTACGAGATCAGGGGGCGTCTATGGCTACACCTTC.

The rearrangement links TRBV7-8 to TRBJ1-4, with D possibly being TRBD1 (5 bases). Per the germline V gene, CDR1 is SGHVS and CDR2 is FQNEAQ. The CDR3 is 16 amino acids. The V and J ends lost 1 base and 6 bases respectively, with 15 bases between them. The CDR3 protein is CASSLVGGETYEKLFF. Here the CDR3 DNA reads TGTGCCAGCAGCTTAGTGGGGGGAGAGACGTATGAAAAACTGTTTTTT.

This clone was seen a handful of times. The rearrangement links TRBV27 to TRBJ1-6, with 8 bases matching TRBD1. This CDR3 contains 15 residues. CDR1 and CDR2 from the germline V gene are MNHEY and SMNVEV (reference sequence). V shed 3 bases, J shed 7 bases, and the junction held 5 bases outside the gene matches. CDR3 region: CASSLVTGGNSPLHF. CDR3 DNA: TGTGCCAGCAGTTTGGTAACAGGGGGAAATTCACCCCTCCACTTT.